A single TCR beta chain is shown here with its context. Repertoires were generated with immunoSEQ multiplex PCR, while TCRdb's copy carries only in-frame clones and drops some. The sample carries about 57,000 clones, approximately 90% recorded once. V lost 3 bases and J lost 1, with 22 bases in between. CDR1 SGHDT and CDR2 YYEEEE come from the germline V gene. The CDR3 contains 18 residues. This specimen belongs to a study of graft-versus-host responses after intestinal transplantation. The V and J genes are TRBV5-6 and TRBJ2-5; D ambiguous. The receptor's source is a human patient who received an intestinal transplant, so some T cells may come from the graft donor. The material sequenced was PBMCs, taken 26 days after transplant. The CDR3 loop reads CASSSPNPLSYVQETQYF. DNA of the CDR3: TGTGCCAGCAGCTCTCCTAACCCCCTGAGTTATGTCCAAGAGACCCAGTACTTC.